The rows below give T cell receptor beta chains drawn from one sample of a study of blood T cell repertoires in COVID-19. TCRdb's copy holds only in-frame clones and misses some; the assay was immunoSEQ multiplex PCR. Among roughly 280,000 clones listed, approximately 89% were seen once. Sequencing used PBMCs or T cells enriched from blood (not recorded which). The receptors come from a woman in her fifties or sixties who had recovered from COVID-19. Both conserved end residues are part of each CDR3. A D gene is named only where the DNA matches it firmly. The size entry is marked missing in some rows and otherwise reads once, few, many or a size class.

v_gene: TRBV11-2
d_gene: .
abundance: .
j_gene: TRBJ2-5
CDR3nt: TGTGCCAGCAGCCGCCAAGAGACCCAGTACTTC
CDR3aa: CASSRQETQYF

v_gene: TRBV7-6
d_gene: .
abundance: .
j_gene: TRBJ2-3
CDR3nt: TGTGCCAGCAGCTTAGATATAGATACGCAGTATTTT
CDR3aa: CASSLDIDTQYF

v_gene: TRBV19
d_gene: TRBD2
abundance: .
j_gene: TRBJ2-1
CDR3nt: TGTGCCAGTAATGGTGGGACTAGCCCTAGCAATGAGCAGTTCTTC
CDR3aa: CASNGGTSPSNEQFF

v_gene: TRBV7-3
d_gene: .
abundance: .
j_gene: TRBJ2-3
CDR3nt: TGTGCCAGCAGCCCAGGGACACCGGGCACAGATACGCAGTATTTT
CDR3aa: CASSPGTPGTDTQYF

v_gene: TRBV10-3
d_gene: .
abundance: few
j_gene: TRBJ2-7
CDR3nt: TGTGCCATCAGTTCAAGCCCGCAGGGAAGCGAGCAGTACTTC
CDR3aa: CAISSSPQGSEQYF

v_gene: TRBV7-3
d_gene: TRBD2
abundance: .
j_gene: TRBJ2-7
CDR3nt: TGTGCCAGCAGCTCCGGACTAGCGGGGGACGAGCAGTACTTC
CDR3aa: CASSSGLAGDEQYF

v_gene: TRBV28
d_gene: .
abundance: .
j_gene: TRBJ2-2
CDR3nt: TGTGCCAGCCTCGGGGGGAACACCGGGGAGCTGTTTTTT
CDR3aa: CASLGGNTGELFF

v_gene: TRBV2
d_gene: .
abundance: .
j_gene: TRBJ2-3
CDR3nt: TGTGCCAGCAGAAACGGAGATACGCAGTATTTT
CDR3aa: CASRNGDTQYF

v_gene: TRBV5-1
d_gene: .
abundance: .
j_gene: TRBJ2-1
CDR3nt: TGCGCCAGCAGCTTCCTGGGCAACAATGAGCAGTTCTTC
CDR3aa: CASSFLGNNEQFF

v_gene: TRBV7-2
d_gene: TRBD1
abundance: .
j_gene: TRBJ1-5
CDR3nt: TGTGCCAGCAGCCGCAGCGGGACAGGGGATCAGCCCCAGCATTTT
CDR3aa: CASSRSGTGDQPQHF

v_gene: TRBV9
d_gene: TRBD1
abundance: .
j_gene: TRBJ1-4
CDR3nt: TGTGCCAGCAGTTTGTTTGGACAGGCCTCAACTAATGAAAAACTGTTTTTT
CDR3aa: CASSLFGQASTNEKLFF

v_gene: TRBV4-1
d_gene: TRBD1
abundance: .
j_gene: TRBJ2-1
CDR3nt: TGCGCCAGCAGCCCAACAGGGGTAGGGTCCTACAATGAGCAGTTCTTC
CDR3aa: CASSPTGVGSYNEQFF

v_gene: TRBV5-1
d_gene: .
abundance: once
j_gene: TRBJ2-5
CDR3nt: TGCGCCAGCAGCAAAGACCCAGGTCCAGAGACCCAGTACTTC
CDR3aa: CASSKDPGPETQYF

v_gene: TRBV6-5
d_gene: .
abundance: .
j_gene: TRBJ2-1
CDR3nt: TGTGCCAGCAGTTATATTGGGGGGGCTGGGGGTAATGAGCAGTTCTTC
CDR3aa: CASSYIGGAGGNEQFF